This T cell receptor beta chain was profiled in a study of cytomegalovirus exposure and HLA in healthy donors. Findings and limits, study-wide: Across all donors, roughly uniform sequencing depth was an assumption of the presence/absence analyses. According to reports, the classifier identified cytomegalovirus status with high specificity and sensitivity.

This CDR3 is 13 amino acids long. The germline gives CDR1 SGHTA, CDR2 FQGTGA. Trimming took 5 bases from V and 11 from J; bases not matched to a gene: 11. Details on this clone: What it binds is not known.

The PCR employed 60 Vbeta primers together with 13 Jbeta primers. Using immunoSEQ multiplex PCR, the repertoire was profiled, and TCRdb retains in-frame clones only, with some absent. The sample lists about 170,000 clones, about 80% occurring once. The chain employs TRBV7-3 and TRBJ2-5; 7 positions match TRBD2. Sequenced: PBMCs. The TCR sequence derives from a woman in her 50s in good health and CMV-seronegative. The CDR3 sequence: CASSAAGPGEQYF. The CDR3 coding sequence is TGTGCCAGCAGCGCAGCGGGACCTGGTGAGCAGTACTTC. Variable domain in full (rest from reference TRBV7-3 and TRBJ2-5): GAGVSQTPSNKVTEKGKYVELRCDPISGHTALYWYRQSLGQGPEFLIYFQGTGAADDSGLPNDRFFAVRPEGSVSTLKIQRTERGDSAVYLCASSAAGPGEQYFGPGTRLLVL.